This T cell receptor beta chain originates from a study of PD-1 blockade in classical Hodgkin lymphoma. Study-level results: Newly diagnosed patients reportedly trailed healthy donors in baseline TCR diversity. What caused the repertoire differences, perhaps disease activity or prior therapy, remains undefined.

With regard to this clone: Its antigen is not identified.

TCRdb's copy holds only in-frame clones and misses some; the assay was immunoSEQ multiplex PCR. The data contain about 43,000 clones, approximately 72% of them singletons. In every patient, relapse followed autologous stem cell transplantation, while exposure to brentuximab vedotin differed. The CDR3 runs 18 residues. J lost 5 bases, V lost 3 bases, and 18 bases had no gene match. Per germline, CDR1 SGHDT and CDR2 YYEEEE. The material sequenced was peripheral blood mononuclear cells (PBMCs), taken before the second cycle of nivolumab. This TCR derives from a human donor with classical Hodgkin lymphoma. The V call is TRBV5-6, the J call TRBJ2-5, with 8 nucleotides matching TRBD2. CDR3 sequence: CASSSDRGGRKSRETQYF. The CDR3 nucleotides read TGTGCCAGCAGCTCGGACCGGGGGGGCAGGAAGAGCAGGGAGACCCAGTACTTC.